This entry describes one TCR beta chain. The data belong to a study of blood T cell repertoires in COVID-19. Method: immunoSEQ multiplex PCR; TCRdb's copy keeps in-frame clones and lacks some. The sample records some 250,000 clones, approximately 85% being singletons. This TCR came from a woman aged 50 to 60 who had recovered from COVID-19. The sequencing sample was made of PBMCs or T cells enriched from blood (not recorded which).

The CDR3 spells CASSQGARGETQYF. DNA of the CDR3: TGTGCCAGCAGCCAAGGTGCCAGGGGAGAGACCCAGTACTTC. The J gene is TRBJ2-5, the V gene TRBV3-1 (or the pseudogene TRBV3-2), with a weak D call TRBD1 (6 bases). Germline V lookup: CDR1 LGHDT, CDR2 YNNKEL (reference sequence). The V end was cut by 1 base, the J end by 4 bases, with 10 bases between. The CDR3 is made up of 14 amino acids.